These T cell receptor beta chains were read from a single sample in a study of T-cell reconstitution after alpha-beta-depleted transplantation in children. TCRdb fed the PCR reads into MiXCR, producing one record per CDR3 protein. The top ten clones hold roughly 27% of a sample with about 470,000 distinct CDR3 sequences, roughly two fifths of them seen once. Specimen: PBMCs, collected before TCRalphabeta/CD19-depleted stem cell transplant. These receptor sequences come from a girl aged 2-10 years with aplastic anemia, due to receive a stem cell transplant. Both conserved end residues are part of each CDR3. Fields, in order: V gene, clone size, D gene, J gene, CDR3 DNA, CDR3 protein. The D gene is left open where the match is weak. Clone size is stated in some rows and not others, as once, few, many or a class when expanded.

>TRBV7-2|-|-|TRBJ2-7
TGTGCCAGCAGCTTCGTGCGGGACCACGAGCAGTACTTC
CASSFVRDHEQYF
>TRBV20-1|many|-|TRBJ1-1
TGCAGTGCTAGGAGGGACACTGAAGCTTTCTTT
CSARRDTEAFF
>TRBV10-3|-|-|TRBJ2-3
TGTGCCATCAGTGATGGACTGGATACGCAGTATTTT
CAISDGLDTQYF
>TRBV7-9|-|TRBD1|TRBJ2-5
TGTGCCAGCAGCTTAGCGTTCGGTCAGGGGGAAGAGACCCAGTACTTC
CASSLAFGQGEETQYF
>TRBV20-1|few|TRBD1|TRBJ2-1
TGCAGTTTAAATACGGGACAGTGGACTTTGAATGAGCAGTTCTTC
CSLNTGQWTLNEQFF
>TRBV24-1|-|TRBD2|TRBJ2-1
TGTGCCACCAGTGAGCATGGGAGCGGGAGCGGCAATGAGCAGTTCTTC
CATSEHGSGSGNEQFF
>TRBV5-1|-|TRBD2|TRBJ2-7
TGCGCCAGCAGCTTGCTTGGACTAGCGGGAGCCGAGCAGTACTTC
CASSLLGLAGAEQYF
>TRBV5-6|-|-|TRBJ2-2
TGTGCCAGCAGCTTGATTCTGTCCGGGGAGCTGTTTTTT
CASSLILSGELFF
>TRBV7-9|-|TRBD2|TRBJ2-1
TGTGCCAGCAGCCCCCGCCCTGCGGGAGAATTTAATGAGCAGTTCTTC
CASSPRPAGEFNEQFF
>TRBV4-2|many|-|TRBJ1-5
TGTGCCAGCAGCCAAGGCAGGGGAGCTGAACCGCCCCAGCATTTT
CASSQGRGAEPPQHF
>TRBV11-2|many|-|TRBJ1-4
TGTGCCAGCACCCCGGGACGGGTCCCAGAAAAACTGTTTTTT
CASTPGRVPEKLFF
>TRBV4-1|-|-|TRBJ2-1
TGCGCCAGCAGCCAAGAGACTACCAATGAGCAGTTCTTC
CASSQETTNEQFF
>TRBV4-3|many|TRBD2|TRBJ2-7
TGCGCCAGCAGCCAAGAGTGGGGAACTAGCGGGTTTTTTTACGAGCAGTACTTC
CASSQEWGTSGFFYEQYF
>TRBV20-1|few|-|TRBJ2-5
TGCAGTGCTAGAGATCGCCAGGGCCGGGGGGAGACCCAGTACTTC
CSARDRQGRGETQYF
>TRBV29-1|-|TRBD1|TRBJ2-7
TGCAGCGTAACATATCAGGGGGCACACGAGCAGTACTTC
CSVTYQGAHEQYF
>TRBV7-9|few|TRBD2|TRBJ2-7
TGTGCCAGCAGCTTAGCGAGAACTAGCGCGTCCTACGAGCAGTACTTC
CASSLARTSASYEQYF
>TRBV30|-|-|TRBJ2-1
TGTGCCTGGAGTGCAGGGACATCAGGACATAATGAGCAGTTCTTC
CAWSAGTSGHNEQFF
>TRBV7-6|-|TRBD2|TRBJ2-7
TGTGCCAGCAGCTTAAGTTACGCTAGCGGGGGCGAGCAGTACTTC
CASSLSYASGGEQYF
>TRBV6-1|few|TRBD1|TRBJ1-6
TGTGCCAGCAGCCGGACAGGGTGGAATTCACCCCTCCACTTT
CASSRTGWNSPLHF
>TRBV6-1|many|TRBD1|TRBJ2-7
TGTGCCAGCTACCGGACAGGGAGAGACGAGCAGTACTTC
CASYRTGRDEQYF
>TRBV5-1|-|TRBD1|TRBJ2-2
TGCGCCAGCAGCTTAGTCGGCAGGGGGCAAATTGGCGGCACCGGGGAGCTGTTTTTT
CASSLVGRGQIGGTGELFF
>TRBV15|-|-|TRBJ2-5
TGTGCCACCAGCAGAGATCAGGGCTGGAGGGAGACCCAGTACTTC
CATSRDQGWRETQYF
>TRBV2|-|TRBD2|TRBJ2-1
TGTGCCACGGTGGGACTAGCCTATGAGCAGTTCTTC
CATVGLAYEQFF
>TRBV21-1|-|-|TRBJ2-7
TGTGCCAGAGCAGGACCCGGCGAGCAGTACTTC
CARAGPGEQYF
>TRBV29-1|once|-|TRBJ2-5
TGCAGCGTTGAAGATCCGAGAGGGGAGGACGAGACCCAGTACTTC
CSVEDPRGEDETQYF
>TRBV10-3|many|TRBD2|TRBJ2-2
TGTGCCATCAGTGAGTCCAGCGGGAGGGCCCGCACCGGGGAGCTGTTTTTT
CAISESSGRARTGELFF
>TRBV6-1|few|-|TRBJ2-2
TGTGCCACCCTTGGATGGGACACCGGGGAGCTGTTTTTT
CATLGWDTGELFF
>TRBV12-3/TRBV12-4|-|-|TRBJ2-1
TGTGCCAGCAGTCGGACCTCTAGCCCTTTCAATGAGCAGTTCTTC
CASSRTSSPFNEQFF
>TRBV11-3|-|TRBD2|TRBJ2-2
TGTGCCAGCAGCTTAGTACCGACCTATAGCGGGAGGGGAATTAAAAACACCGGGGAGCTGTTTTTT
CASSLVPTYSGRGIKNTGELFF
>TRBV6-2/TRBV6-3|few|TRBD1|TRBJ2-1
TGTGCCAGCAGCCAAAACAGGGGGCTAATGAATGAGCAGTTCTTC
CASSQNRGLMNEQFF
>TRBV15|few|-|TRBJ2-3
TGTGCCACCAGCAGGGAAGGGGGGCGCACAGATACGCAGTATTTT
CATSREGGRTDTQYF